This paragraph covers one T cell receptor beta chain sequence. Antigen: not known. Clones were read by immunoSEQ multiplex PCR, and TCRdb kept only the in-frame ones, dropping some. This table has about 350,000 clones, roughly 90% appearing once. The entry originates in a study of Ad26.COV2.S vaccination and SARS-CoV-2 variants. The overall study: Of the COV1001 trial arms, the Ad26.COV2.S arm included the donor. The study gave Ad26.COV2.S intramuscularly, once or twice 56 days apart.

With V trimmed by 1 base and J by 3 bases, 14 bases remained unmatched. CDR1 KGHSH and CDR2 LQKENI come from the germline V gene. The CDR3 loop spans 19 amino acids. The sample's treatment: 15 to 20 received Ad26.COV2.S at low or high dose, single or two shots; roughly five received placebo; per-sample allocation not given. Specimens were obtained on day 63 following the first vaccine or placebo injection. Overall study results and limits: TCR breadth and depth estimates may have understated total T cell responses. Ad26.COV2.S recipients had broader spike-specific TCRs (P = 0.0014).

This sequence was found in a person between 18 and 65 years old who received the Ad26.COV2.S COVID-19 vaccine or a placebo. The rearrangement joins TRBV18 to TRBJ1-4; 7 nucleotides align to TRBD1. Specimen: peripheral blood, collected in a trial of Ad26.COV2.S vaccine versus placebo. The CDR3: CASSPQSPIGGGPNEKLFF. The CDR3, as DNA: TGTGCCAGCTCACCACAATCGCCGATAGGAGGGGGCCCTAATGAAAAACTGTTTTTT. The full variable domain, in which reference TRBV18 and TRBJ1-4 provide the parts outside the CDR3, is NAGVMQNPRHLVRRRGQEARLRCSPMKGHSHVYWYRQLPEEGLKFMVYLQKENIIDESGMPKERFSAEFPKEGPSILRIQQVVRGDSAAYFCASSPQSPIGGGPNEKLFFGSGTQLSVL.